Sequencing of this T cell receptor (beta chain) was carried out in a study of blood T cell repertoires in COVID-19. Looking at the study overall: The samples span acute and convalescent COVID-19 from the United States, Italy and Spain. From T cells, B-cell-depleted T cells, or PBMCs came the material, which was cDNA or gDNA.

With 4 bases clipped from V and 5 bases from J, the junction kept 11 bases outside the gene matches. Germline CDR1 SGDLS, CDR2 YYNGEE. This CDR3 region has 15 residues. Per the original data handling: How many nucleated cells were present was estimated from reference gene primer amplification. Repertoires were generated with immunoSEQ multiplex PCR, while TCRdb's copy carries only in-frame clones and drops some. From that table come the V and J calls and clone size; the DNA was used to work out D and trimming. The sample holds about 55,000 clones, around 84% seen once. This chain links TRBV9 with TRBJ2-5, with 7 bases that match TRBD1. Sequenced input: peripheral blood. This TCR derives from a human donor in a cohort sampled during active or convalescent COVID-19. The CDR3: CASSRSQGFAETQYF. CDR3 DNA: TGTGCCAGCAGCAGATCACAGGGGTTTGCGGAGACCCAGTACTTC.